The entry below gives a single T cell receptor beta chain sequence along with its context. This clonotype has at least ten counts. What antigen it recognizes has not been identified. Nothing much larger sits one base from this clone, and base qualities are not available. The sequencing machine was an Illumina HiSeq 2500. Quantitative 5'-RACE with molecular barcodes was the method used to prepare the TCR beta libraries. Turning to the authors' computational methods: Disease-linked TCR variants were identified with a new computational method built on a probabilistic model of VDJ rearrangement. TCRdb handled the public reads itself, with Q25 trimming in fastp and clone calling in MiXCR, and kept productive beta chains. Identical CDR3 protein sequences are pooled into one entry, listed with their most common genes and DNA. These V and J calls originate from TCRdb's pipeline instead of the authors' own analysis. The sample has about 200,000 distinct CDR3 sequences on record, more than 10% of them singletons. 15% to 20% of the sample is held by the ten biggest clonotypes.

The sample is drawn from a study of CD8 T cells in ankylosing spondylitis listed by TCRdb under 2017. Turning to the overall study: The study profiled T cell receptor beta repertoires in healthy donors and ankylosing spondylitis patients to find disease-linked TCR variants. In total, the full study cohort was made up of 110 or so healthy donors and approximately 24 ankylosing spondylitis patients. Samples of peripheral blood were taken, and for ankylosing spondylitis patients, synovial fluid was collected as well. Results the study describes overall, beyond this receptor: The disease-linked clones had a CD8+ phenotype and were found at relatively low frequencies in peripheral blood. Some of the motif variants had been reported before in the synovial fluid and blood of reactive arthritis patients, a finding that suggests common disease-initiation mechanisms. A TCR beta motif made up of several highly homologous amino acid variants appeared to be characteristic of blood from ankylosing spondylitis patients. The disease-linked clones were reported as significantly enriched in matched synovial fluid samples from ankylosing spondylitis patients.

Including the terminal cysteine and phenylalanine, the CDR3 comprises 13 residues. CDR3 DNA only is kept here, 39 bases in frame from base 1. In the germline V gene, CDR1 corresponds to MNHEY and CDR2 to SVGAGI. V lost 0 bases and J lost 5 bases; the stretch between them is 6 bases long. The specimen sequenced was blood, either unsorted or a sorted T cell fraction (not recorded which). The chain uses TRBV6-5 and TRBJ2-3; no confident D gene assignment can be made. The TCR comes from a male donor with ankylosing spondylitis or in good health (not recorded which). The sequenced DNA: TGTGCCAGCAGTTACTCGAGAGGAGATACGCAGTATTTT. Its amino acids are CASSYSRGDTQYF.